A selection of T cell receptor beta chains follows, all from one sample in a study of OX40 agonist ivuxolimab in advanced cancers. Some clones are missing from TCRdb's copy, which holds only in-frame ones; the method was immunoSEQ multiplex PCR. The table has 55,000 to 95,000 clones, around 88% seen once. The specimen comprised CD4+ or CD8+ T cells sorted from blood, sampled in a trial of the OX40 agonist ivuxolimab. The receptors were gathered from an adult with an advanced solid tumor such as melanoma, head and neck, liver or kidney cancer. CDR3s include the opening cysteine and the closing phenylalanine or tryptophan. The order of the fields is V gene, CDR3 protein.

>TRBV6-1
CASSEGGNRDGYTF
>TRBV7-7
CASKEQYF
>TRBV28
CASTRGGSNQPQHF
>TRBV7-2
CASSLSLSRGGDETQYF
>TRBV11-2
CASSLTRTSYEQYF
>TRBV6-1
CASRGTDAGTQYF
>TRBV4-1
CASSPGQGASGELFF
>TRBV10-3
CAISDEGYEQYF
>TRBV7-2
CASSLASPPGSNQPQHF
>TRBV18
CASSPNRNPGELFF
>TRBV11-2
CASSSLSGSYNEQFF
>TRBV27
CASSLGPTIGSLGREQYF
>TRBV19
CASSISRTQYF
>TRBV11-2
CASSLVRQGAYNSPLHF
>TRBV2
CASSPTSGAFTDTQYF
>TRBV6-5
CASSQPGGNEQFF
>TRBV30
CAWSAGWETQYF
>TRBV6-5
CASSGTPSSSGYTF
>TRBV7-8
CASSFSGGNTNYGYTF
>TRBV2
CASGTVPEAFF
>TRBV29-1
CSVTSGSAGELFF
>TRBV27
CASSRQDRFGGAFF
>TRBV28
CASSLAGLAGGGEQFF
>TRBV10-3
CAIGDRAPDTQYF
>TRBV18
CASSPPLAGETQYF
>TRBV19
CASSPGTAKRQPQHF
>TRBV27
CASSGTAYYGYTF
>TRBV28
CASSLQGRKDNEQFF
>TRBV5-5
CASSPGGSQANYGYTF
>TRBV7-9
CASSDYRESQETQYF
>TRBV5-1
CASSQGQNTEAFF
>TRBV14
CASSRAGGGKGGHEQFF
>TRBV5-1
CASSLGGNTIYF
>TRBV30
CACNRELNQPQHF
>TRBV4-2
CASSNSRDYGYTF
>TRBV2
CASSDGGSSSYEQYF
>TRBV18
CASSRSVQATNEKLFF
>TRBV7-9
CASSLLAGGAYNEQFF
>TRBV10-3
CAIRPFGSTDTQYF